These 17 T cell receptor beta chains were sequenced from one sample in a study of cytomegalovirus exposure and HLA in healthy donors (dated by TCRdb to about 2017). Receptor libraries were prepared by the immunoSEQ multiplex PCR assay. For the multiplex PCR, a mixture combining 60 forward primers for TCR Vbeta segments and 13 reverse primers for TCR Jbeta segments was used. TCRdb limited this immuneACCESS table to in-frame rearrangements with V and J called. A share of clones is missing; checked studies link under half to unresolved V genes, and the rest is unexplained. Within this sample are 100,000 to 150,000 clones, with roughly 80% of them counted one time only. Of the sample, around 8.9% is held by the ten largest clones. The sequencing input was PBMCs. Receptors were obtained from a man younger than 45 in good health and CMV-seropositive.

This clone was detected once. This chain joins TRBV28 and TRBJ1-2, with D possibly matching TRBD1 (5 bases). The V gene's germline CDR1 is MDHEN and CDR2 SYDVKM. This CDR3 contains 12 residues. V lost 5 bases and J 10 bases, leaving 14 bases between the germline ends. CDR3 protein: CASSHDSNDYTF. CDR3 nucleotides: TGTGCCAGCAGTCACGACAGTAATGACTACACCTTC.

V and J are TRBV9 and TRBJ2-3; TRBD2 matches at 8 bases. J lost 4 bases, V lost 0 bases, and 13 bases had no gene match. The length of the CDR3 is 18 residues. Per germline, CDR1 SGDLS and CDR2 YYNGEE. CDR3 protein: CASSVEERGPVVSDTQYF. As DNA, the CDR3 is TGTGCCAGCAGCGTAGAGGAGCGGGGGCCTGTTGTGTCAGATACGCAGTATTTT.

With respect to this clone: Additional DNA sequences in this sample encode the identical CDR3. The V gene is TRBV19, the J gene TRBJ1-1, with TRBD1 identical over 7 bases. The junction had 2 bases not matched to a gene; V was cut back by 4 bases and J by 3 bases. Per germline, CDR1 LNHDA and CDR2 SQIVND (reference sequence). The CDR3 extends over 13 amino acids. In nucleotides, the CDR3 is TGTGCCAGTAGTACCACAGGGGACACTGAAGCTTTCTTT. Its protein is CASSTTGDTEAFF.

The CDR3 DNA reads TGTGCCATCAGTGACGAGGCAGAGCAGTACTTC. Its translation is CAISDEAEQYF. V gene TRBV10-3 combines with J gene TRBJ2-5; no clear D. The length of the CDR3 is 11 residues. Between the trimmed V and J ends, which lost 3 bases and 11 bases, there was a span of 10 bases. Germline values: CDR1 ENHRY, CDR2 SYGVKD.

This clone was counted between two and nine times. The chain is built from TRBV4-1 and TRBJ2-7, with D unclear. V was trimmed by 4 bases and J by 2 bases, leaving 9 bases between them. There are 13 residues in the CDR3. Germline V gives CDR1 MGHRA, CDR2 YSYEKL. Written as DNA, the CDR3 is TGCGCCAGCAGCCTGGAGACGGCCTACGAGCAGTACTTC. It translates to CASSLETAYEQYF.

This sequence joins TRBV7-3 and TRBJ2-5; 8 bases fit TRBD2. V lost 2 bases, J lost 4 bases, and 6 bases stayed unmatched. The CDR3 extends over 15 amino acids. Germline CDR1 reads SGHTA; CDR2 reads FQGTGA. The CDR3 loop reads CASSLGGGRGETQYF. In nucleotides, the CDR3 is TGTGCCAGCAGCTTAGGCGGGGGGCGGGGAGAGACCCAGTACTTC.

The rearrangement joins TRBV25-1 to TRBJ2-1; the D gene is possibly TRBD1 (6 bases). The CDR3 totals 15 residues. The V gene's germline CDR1 is MGHDK and CDR2 SYGVNS. V was shortened by 6 bases and J by 7 bases, with 19 bases between the two germline ends. The CDR3 spells CASRRQEKGGNEQFF. In nucleotides, the CDR3 is TGTGCCAGCAGGCGACAGGAAAAGGGTGGGAATGAGCAGTTCTTC.

The chain employs TRBV5-8 and TRBJ2-3; TRBD1 matches 7 bases. The CDR3 runs to 16 residues. Germline V lookup: CDR1 SGHTS, CDR2 YDEGEE. V gave up 0 bases and J gave up 6 bases; unmatched junction bases: 10. CDR3 region: CASSLARRGQLDTQYF. DNA of the CDR3: TGTGCCAGCAGCTTGGCCCGAAGGGGGCAGCTGGATACGCAGTATTTT. The entire variable domain, with the rest obtained from reference TRBV5-8 and TRBJ2-3, is as follows: EAGVTQSPTHLIKTRGQQATLRCSPISGHTSVYWYQQALGLGLQFLLWYDEGEERNRGNFPPRFSGRQFPNYSSELNVNALELEDSALYLCASSLARRGQLDTQYFGPGTRLTVL.

The CDR3 DNA reads TGTGCCAGCAGTCCCCAGGGGGACACTGAAGCTTTCTTT. It encodes CASSPQGDTEAFF. The rearrangement links TRBV27 to TRBJ1-1; 7 bases line up with TRBD1. The CDR3 runs to 13 residues. Trimming removed 5 bases from V and 3 bases from J; junction bases left unmatched: 3. Germline values: CDR1 MNHEY, CDR2 SMNVEV (reference sequence).

The rearrangement uses TRBV19 and TRBJ2-7; perhaps TRBD1 as D (6 bases). The ends were cut back, 3 bases at V and 2 bases at J, with 11 bases in the middle. The CDR3 totals 14 residues. Germline lookup yields CDR1 LNHDA and CDR2 SQIVND (reference sequence). The CDR3 region has the DNA TGTGCCAGTAGTATTAAACAGGGACCCTACGAGCAGTACTTC. As protein: CASSIKQGPYEQYF.

The gene calls are TRBV29-1 and TRBJ1-2, with D possibly matching TRBD1 (6 bases). Germline V lookup: CDR1 SQVTM, CDR2 ANQGSEA. V gave up 5 bases and J gave up 6 bases, with 10 bases separating them. CDR3 size: 11 residues. The CDR3 loop is CSVQGLDGYTF. The DNA for the CDR3 is TGCAGCGTTCAGGGGTTGGATGGCTACACCTTC.

The gene calls are TRBV27 and TRBJ1-1; D gene ambiguous. In germline, CDR1 is MNHEY, CDR2 SMNVEV (reference sequence). Trimming stripped 5 bases from V and 8 bases from J, with 12 bases between. The length of the CDR3 is 12 residues. As DNA, the CDR3 is TGTGCCAGCAGTACCCCGGTCGGGGAAGCTTTCTTT. This gives the protein CASSTPVGEAFF.

This chain connects TRBV7-8 to TRBJ2-2; 7 bases line up with TRBD1. CDR3 length: 17 residues. The V segment lost 1 base and the J segment 0 bases; nucleotides outside the gene matches: 5. CDR1 and CDR2 from the germline V gene are SGHVS and FQNEAQ. DNA of the CDR3: TGTGCCAGCAGCTTAGGTTGGGGACAGTCGAACACCGGGGAGCTGTTTTTT. Its protein product is CASSLGWGQSNTGELFF.

The chain uses TRBV5-5 and TRBJ2-3; possible D gene TRBD1, 5 bases. The CDR3 consists of 14 residues. Trimming cost V 2 bases and J 0 bases, with 7 bases left between them. CDR1 is SGHKS, CDR2 YYEKEE, per germline (reference sequence). CDR3 nucleotide sequence: TGTGCCAGCAGCTTAGGGGCTAGCACAGATACGCAGTATTTT. This translates into CASSLGASTDTQYF.

The V and J genes are TRBV6-5 and TRBJ2-3; D perhaps matches TRBD2 (5 bases). V was cut by 5 bases and J by 1 base, with 10 bases left in between. The CDR3 totals 14 residues. CDR1 and CDR2 (germline): MNHEY, SVGAGI. CDR3 protein: CASSPDGGTDTQYF. CDR3 nucleotide sequence: TGTGCCAGCAGTCCGGACGGGGGCACAGATACGCAGTATTTT.

The chain recombines TRBV27 with TRBJ2-7, with 11 bases that match TRBD2. V gave up 2 bases and J gave up 3 bases; unmatched junction bases: 3. In germline, CDR1 is MNHEY, CDR2 SMNVEV (reference sequence). The CDR3 is 15 amino acids. Here the CDR3 reads CASSLHTSGGYEQYF. The CDR3 region has the DNA TGTGCCAGCAGTTTACACACTAGCGGGGGCTACGAGCAGTACTTC.

This clone was observed a single time. V usage is TRBV25-1 and J usage is TRBJ1-5; no clear D. V lost 8 bases and J 4 bases, leaving 9 bases between the germline ends. Germline values: CDR1 MGHDK, CDR2 SYGVNS. The CDR3 totals 12 residues. The CDR3: CASGRENQPQHF. The CDR3 DNA reads as TGTGCCAGCGGACGGGAGAATCAGCCCCAGCATTTT.